The 18 T cell receptor beta chains given below trace back to one sample, sequenced in a study of cytomegalovirus exposure and HLA in healthy donors (dated by TCRdb to 2015 to 2018). The receptor library was made with the immunoSEQ multiplex PCR assay. For the multiplex PCR, a mixture combining 60 forward primers for TCR Vbeta segments and 13 reverse primers for TCR Jbeta segments was used. TCRdb re-hosts the immuneACCESS table, in-frame sequences only. Its copies lack some clones; in the studies checked, an unresolved V gene accounts for under half of them, and the cause for the rest is not known. The sample table holds more than 200,000 clones, of which roughly 79% were seen once. The ten largest clonotypes hold less than 2% of the sample. Sequenced: PBMCs. These receptor sequences come from a male donor in good health and CMV-seronegative.

This sequence joins TRBV7-9 and TRBJ2-7; TRBD2 might be the D (5 bases). The germline V gene has CDR1 SEHNR and CDR2 FQNEAQ (reference sequence). V lost 5 bases to trimming and J lost 3 bases, with 14 bases between them. The CDR3 is 14 residues long. CDR3 sequence: CASSHSVGIYEQYF. The CDR3 DNA reads TGTGCCAGCAGCCATAGCGTAGGTATCTACGAGCAGTACTTC.

The V gene is TRBV7-9, the J gene TRBJ1-3; possibly TRBD1 for D (6 bases). Germline CDR1 SEHNR, CDR2 FQNEAQ (reference sequence). This CDR3 spans 15 amino acids. Trimming cost V 4 bases and J 0 bases, with 10 bases left between them. CDR3 DNA sequence: TGTGCCAGCAGCTCCGACAGGAACTCTGGAAACACCATATATTTT. Amino acid sequence: CASSSDRNSGNTIYF. Full variable domain (outside the CDR3, taken from reference TRBV7-9 and TRBJ1-3): DTGVSQNPRHKITKRGQNVTFRCDPISEHNRLYWYRQTLGQGPEFLTYFQNEAQLEKSRLLSDRFSAERPKGSFSTLEIQRTEQGDSAMYLCASSSDRNSGNTIYFGEGSWLTVV.

This clone was observed a single time. This chain joins TRBV7-3 and TRBJ2-3, with 9 bases aligning to TRBD2. V shed 5 bases, J shed 1 base, and the junction held 4 bases outside the gene matches. From germline, CDR1 is SGHTA and CDR2 FQGTGA. The CDR3 has 15 residues. CDR3 DNA: TGTGCCAGCAGCCGCGGGGGGGCCGGCACAGATACGCAGTATTTT. Its protein product is CASSRGGAGTDTQYF.

The rearrangement uses TRBV15 and TRBJ2-3; D remains ambiguous. V was clipped by 2 bases and J by 0 bases, with 18 bases between them. This CDR3 region has 18 residues. Germline-derived CDR1 and CDR2 are LNHNV and YYDKDF (reference sequence). The CDR3 loop is CATSRSRGRPVSTDTQYF. The CDR3 DNA sequence: TGTGCCACCAGCAGATCCCGCGGTCGCCCCGTGAGCACAGATACGCAGTATTTT.

The chain combines TRBV7-8 with TRBJ2-3, with 9 bases fitting TRBD1. This CDR3 region has 16 residues. After removal of 7 bases from V and 3 bases from J, the junction contained 11 bases not matched to a gene. Germline CDR1 is SGHVS and CDR2 is FQNEAQ. The CDR3: CASNDLRDRVTDTQYF. DNA for the CDR3: TGTGCCAGCAATGACCTCCGGGACAGGGTGACAGATACGCAGTATTTT.

This clone is a singleton in its sample. The chain combines TRBV5-1 with TRBJ1-1; D is possibly TRBD1 (5 bases). Germline V gives CDR1 SGHRS, CDR2 YFSETQ. The V end lost 2 bases, the J end lost 11 bases, and 22 bases lay between the germline ends. This CDR3 is 15 amino acids long. CDR3 in amino acids: CASSLIPSLGGDAFF. The CDR3 DNA is TGCGCCAGCAGCTTAATCCCCAGCCTGGGGGGGGACGCTTTCTTT.

This chain links TRBV5-1 with TRBJ2-3; 7 nucleotides line up with TRBD1. Germline V gene sequence: CDR1 SGHRS, CDR2 YFSETQ. The V and J ends lost 0 bases and 0 bases, in that order; junction bases with no gene match: 4. The CDR3 has 16 residues. For the CDR3, the DNA is TGCGCCAGCAGCTTGGGAAGGGGGCCTAGCACAGATACGCAGTATTTT. It translates to CASSLGRGPSTDTQYF.

The rearrangement uses TRBV28 and TRBJ1-2; D gene ambiguous. The CDR3 contains 15 residues. Looked up from germline, CDR1 is MDHEN and CDR2 is SYDVKM. V was clipped by 2 bases and J by 0 bases, with 10 bases between them. CDR3 sequence: CASSLGSRANYGYTF. Written as DNA, the CDR3 is TGTGCCAGCAGTTTAGGTAGCCGTGCTAACTATGGCTACACCTTC.

The V call is TRBV15, the J call TRBJ2-1; tentatively, D is TRBD2 (5 bases). Trimming left V 5 bases short and J 4 bases short, with 12 bases between. This CDR3 has 14 amino acids. Germline CDR1 and CDR2: LNHNV and YYDKDF (reference sequence). The CDR3: CATSVLRGYNEQFF. The CDR3, as DNA: TGTGCCACCAGCGTACTCCGGGGATACAATGAGCAGTTCTTC.

As concerns this clone: The junction departs from the called germline gene at one end, perhaps through a read error. The chain employs TRBV7-9 and TRBJ1-2; D unclear. CDR3 length: 16 amino acids. Germline lookup yields CDR1 SEHNR and CDR2 FQNEAQ (reference sequence). In nucleotides, the CDR3 is TGTTCCAGCAGCTTAGGGATTTTTGAGGGTTCCTATGGCTACACCTTC. Residues: CSSSLGIFEGSYGYTF.

This clone was recorded once. The chain couples TRBV5-1 to TRBJ1-2; the D is unclear. V lost 5 bases and J lost 2, with 13 bases in between. There are 14 residues in the CDR3. Per germline, CDR1 SGHRS and CDR2 YFSETQ. CDR3 protein: CASRTSTGNYGYTF. Written as DNA, the CDR3 is TGCGCCAGCAGAACCTCGACGGGGAACTATGGCTACACCTTC.

J is TRBJ1-1 and V is TRBV28, with D tentatively TRBD1 (5 bases). This CDR3 has 18 amino acids. Trimming took 2 bases from V and 1 from J, leaving 20 bases between them. Looked up from germline, CDR1 is MDHEN and CDR2 is SYDVKM. The CDR3 protein is CASSLPLGDSRGNTEAFF. CDR3 nucleotide sequence: TGTGCCAGCAGTTTACCCCTGGGGGACTCGAGAGGGAACACTGAAGCTTTCTTT.

This chain connects TRBV2 to TRBJ1-3; no clear D gene. Trimming shortened V by 2 bases and J by 9 bases, and 11 bases separated the two germline ends. This CDR3 is 13 amino acids long. Germline CDR1 SNHLY, CDR2 FYNNEI. For the CDR3, the DNA is TGTGCCAGCAGTGAATTAGGCGGCCTCACCATATATTTT. Protein: CASSELGGLTIYF.

The chain uses TRBV5-4 and TRBJ1-1, with D possibly matching TRBD1 (6 bases). Germline V CDR1 and CDR2: SGHNT, YYREEE (reference sequence). Between the trimmed V and J ends, which lost 4 bases and 5 bases, there was a span of 15 bases. This CDR3 contains 14 residues. Here the CDR3 reads CASSRRQVPTEAFF. DNA of the CDR3: TGTGCCAGCAGCCGAAGACAGGTTCCAACTGAAGCTTTCTTT.

This clone showed up just a few times. The gene calls are TRBV7-3 and TRBJ2-1; D is undetermined. There are 15 residues in the CDR3. With 5 bases removed from V and 8 bases from J, the gap between germline ends came to 19 bases. The germline CDR1 and CDR2 sequences are SGHTA and FQGTGA. The CDR3 coding sequence is TGTGCCAGCAGCCTCCTCCGTCGCCGAACGGATGAGCAGTTCTTC. Residues: CASSLLRRRTDEQFF.

This clone was recorded only once. The chain links TRBV6-4 to TRBJ1-1; the D is unclear. The germline V gene has CDR1 MRHNA and CDR2 SNTAGT. CDR3 size: 13 residues. The V end was cut by 6 bases, the J end by 3 bases, with 11 bases between. CDR3 DNA: TGTGCCAGCAGGGCAAACAGCTACACTGAAGCTTTCTTT. The encoded protein is CASRANSYTEAFF.

The chain recombines TRBV6-5 with TRBJ1-4; maybe TRBD1 (5 bases). Germline CDR1 MNHEY, CDR2 SVGAGI. Trimming cost V 6 bases and J 8 bases, with 13 bases left between them. There are 13 residues in the CDR3. The DNA of the CDR3 is TGTGCCAGCAGCGGGGGTTGGCGCGAAAAACTGTTTTTT. Its translation is CASSGGWREKLFF.

The V and J genes are TRBV11-2 and TRBJ1-1; 12 bases map to TRBD1. Germline CDR1 SGHAT, CDR2 FQNNGV. This CDR3 contains 16 residues. With V trimmed by 8 bases and J by 3 bases, 10 bases remained unmatched. The CDR3 is CASQGTGGVSYTEAFF. The CDR3 nucleotides read TGTGCCAGCCAAGGGACAGGGGGCGTCTCTTACACTGAAGCTTTCTTT.